Following are 2 T cell receptor beta chains from one sample sequenced in a study of T cells in localized non-small cell lung cancer. Measured with immunoSEQ multiplex PCR; TCRdb has only the in-frame clones, and not every one. The data contain roughly 50,000 clones, approximately 89% of them singletons. Here the sequenced sample was peripheral blood, taken before any cancer treatment. The receptors were gathered from a man between 40 and 75 years old with stage I lung adenocarcinoma.

V gene TRBV6-1 combines with J gene TRBJ1-2; TRBD1 aligns across 7 bases. The germline CDR1 and CDR2 sequences are MNHNS and SASEGT. The CDR3 has 14 amino acids. The V and J ends lost 6 bases and 0 bases, in that order; junction bases with no gene match: 4. The CDR3 loop reads CASRQGPANYGYTF. CDR3 coding DNA: TGTGCCAGCAGACAGGGGCCAGCTAACTATGGCTACACCTTC.

The chain joins TRBV9 to TRBJ2-1; D is perhaps TRBD2 (5 bases). Trimming removed 3 bases at V and 1 base at J, with 11 bases between. The CDR3 totals 15 residues. Germline V gene lookup returns CDR1 SGDLS and CDR2 YYNGEE. The CDR3 bases are TGTGCCAGCAGCGAGACTCCGGGGTCCTACAATGAGCAGTTCTTC. It codes for CASSETPGSYNEQFF.